This is a list of T cell receptor beta chains from one sample in a study of blood T cell repertoires in COVID-19. Libraries were prepared by immunoSEQ multiplex PCR; TCRdb keeps only in-frame clonotypes and omits some of them. The sample lists 35,000 to 50,000 clones; approximately 88% were seen once. Sequencing was performed on peripheral blood. Receptors originate from a woman between 40 and 50 years old with acute or convalescent COVID-19. CDR3s include the opening cysteine and the closing phenylalanine or tryptophan. The D gene is left open where the match is weak. Rows give clone size only sometimes, using once, few, many, or a class for an expanded clone.

TRBV4-2,TRBJ2-7,once,-,TGTGCCAGCAGCCAGAGGCCCGGAGTCTACGAGCAGTACTTC,CASSQRPGVYEQYF
TRBV7-8,TRBJ2-7,-,-,-,CASSFGSSSGSYEQYF
TRBV5-6,TRBJ2-7,-,-,TGTGCCAGCAGCTTGTTCGGGAACCCACTTTCCTACGAGCAGTACTTC,CASSLFGNPLSYEQYF
TRBV7-2,TRBJ1-5,few,TRBD1,TGTGCCAGCAGCTCCACCACAGGGGAGGTTCAGCCCCAGCATTTT,CASSSTTGEVQPQHF
TRBV28,TRBJ1-2,-,-,TGTGCCAGCAGTTTAGATAATAAGCTATTTGGCTACACCTTC,CASSLDNKLFGYTF
TRBV25-1,TRBJ2-2,-,TRBD1,TGTGCCAGCAGTGGAGAACCGGGACAGGGAAACACCGGGGAGCTGTTTTTT,CASSGEPGQGNTGELFF
TRBV20-1,TRBJ2-7,-,-,TGCAGTGCTATAGAGGGGGGCGAGCAGTACTTC,CSAIEGGEQYF
TRBV29-1,TRBJ2-7,-,-,TGCAGCGCCCGGGCCGGTCGGGGAAACTACGAGCAGTACTTC,CSARAGRGNYEQYF
TRBV28,TRBJ2-5,-,-,TGTGCCAGCAGTTTCGGGGGGCCGGGGGAGACCCAGTACTTC,CASSFGGPGETQYF
TRBV24-1,TRBJ1-3,-,-,TGTGCCACCTCCAGGGGTTATTACTCTGGAAACACCATATATTTT,CATSRGYYSGNTIYF
TRBV2,TRBJ2-1,-,TRBD2,TGTGCCATATCCGGGACTAGCGGGAGGAGCTGGAATGACAATGAGCAGTTCTTC,CAISGTSGRSWNDNEQFF
TRBV14,TRBJ2-4,-,TRBD2,TGTGCCAGCAGCCAAGATTGGCGGGGGGTTCAGTACTTC,CASSQDWRGVQYF
TRBV19,TRBJ1-5,-,-,TGTGCCAGTAGTATCAGGGCTTGGGGTTCTCTGCAGCCCCAGCATTTT,CASSIRAWGSLQPQHF
TRBV21-1,TRBJ2-5,-,-,TGTGCCAGCAGCGAAGGACTAGCGGGAGGGCCCTTCAGGGAGACCCAGTACTTC,CASSEGLAGGPFRETQYF
TRBV12-3/TRBV12-4,TRBJ1-4,-,-,TGTGCCAGCAGTTTGGGTGGCAGGGATCTGTTTTTT,CASSLGGRDLFF
TRBV5-6,TRBJ2-7,few,TRBD2,TGTGCCAGCAGCTTGGAAGGCGGGAGACCGTACTTTTACTACGAGCAGTACTTC,CASSLEGGRPYFYYEQYF
TRBV20-1,TRBJ1-1,-,-,TGCAGTGCTAGTAGGGGGAGAAGGGGCATCACTGAAGCTTTCTTT,CSASRGRRGITEAFF
TRBV20-1,TRBJ2-5,-,TRBD2,TGCAGTGCTAGTGTAGCGGGAGGGGTAAAAGAGACCCAGTACTTC,CSASVAGGVKETQYF
TRBV5-1,TRBJ2-7,-,TRBD1,TGCGCCAGCAGCTTGGGACAGGGACCCTACGAGCAGTACTTC,CASSLGQGPYEQYF
TRBV28,TRBJ1-2,-,TRBD1,TGTGCCAGCAGTCCCGGGCAGGGGGTTATGGGCTACACCTTC,CASSPGQGVMGYTF
TRBV29-1,TRBJ2-5,once,-,TGCAGCGTTGGCGGAGGATTAGCGGAGACCCAAGAGACCCAGTACTTC,CSVGGGLAETQETQYF
TRBV2,TRBJ1-1,-,-,TGTGCCAGCAGTGAAGCCGTATTTGCCTCGTCGGGCACTGAAGCTTTCTTT,CASSEAVFASSGTEAFF
TRBV5-5,TRBJ2-7,-,-,TGTGCCAGCAGCCGAGATGGACAGCGCTACGAGCAGTACTTC,CASSRDGQRYEQYF
TRBV4-3,TRBJ2-1,-,TRBD1,TGCGCCAGCAGCCAAGCCGGGACAGGGGCCATTGCGACTTACAATGAGCAGTTCTTC,CASSQAGTGAIATYNEQFF
TRBV12-5,TRBJ1-1,-,-,TGTGCTAGTGGTTCCGGGTTCCCGAACACTGAAGCTTTCTTT,CASGSGFPNTEAFF
TRBV9,TRBJ2-7,-,TRBD2,TGTGCCAGCAGCGCCTCTAGCGGGGTGAACTCCTACGAGCAGTACTTC,CASSASSGVNSYEQYF
TRBV3-1/TRBV3-2,TRBJ2-1,few,TRBD1,TGTGCCAGCAGCCTGGGACAGGGCCACAATGAGCAGTTCTTC,CASSLGQGHNEQFF
TRBV5-1,TRBJ1-2,-,TRBD1,TGCGCCAGCAGCTTGGGGGACAGGGCGTATAACTATGGCTACACCTTC,CASSLGDRAYNYGYTF
TRBV28,TRBJ2-7,-,-,TGTGCCAGCAGTTTTCGCCCCAGCGAGCAGTACTTC,CASSFRPSEQYF
TRBV3-1/TRBV3-2,TRBJ2-7,-,-,TGTGCCAGCAGCCAGTATAGCGGCACCTACTACGAGCAGTACTTC,CASSQYSGTYYEQYF
TRBV15,TRBJ1-3,-,TRBD1,TGTGCCACCAGCAACCAACTAAGGACAGGTTTCTCTGGAAACACCATATATTTT,CATSNQLRTGFSGNTIYF
TRBV29-1,TRBJ1-5,-,TRBD1,TGCAGCGTCGCGACAGGGGACAATCAGCCCCAGCATTTT,CSVATGDNQPQHF
TRBV7-9,TRBJ1-4,once,-,TGTGCCAGCAGCTTAGACAGGGCGGCAACTAATGAAAAACTGTTTTTT,CASSLDRAATNEKLFF
TRBV30,TRBJ1-2,-,-,TGTGCCTGGAGAGCTTCGACGGGGGGCTACACCTTC,CAWRASTGGYTF
TRBV6-5,TRBJ2-3,-,-,TGTGCCAGCAGGCTACGTCCGGCAGATACGCAGTATTTT,CASRLRPADTQYF
TRBV18,TRBJ1-5,-,TRBD1,TGTGCCAGCTCGCCCGGACAGGCTATCAATCAGCCCCAGCATTTT,CASSPGQAINQPQHF
TRBV6-5,TRBJ1-4,-,-,TGTGCCAGCAGTCTCGGACAGACTAATGAAAAACTGTTTTTT,CASSLGQTNEKLFF
TRBV7-3,TRBJ2-2,-,-,TGTGCCAGCAGCACGCACAGCGCCAGGGTAAACACCGGGGAGCTGTTTTTT,CASSTHSARVNTGELFF
TRBV28,TRBJ2-7,-,TRBD2,TGTGCCAGCAGGCTTAACCCTAGCGGGGGGGCCTGGAACGAGCAGTACTTC,CASRLNPSGGAWNEQYF
TRBV7-9,TRBJ1-2,-,-,TGTGCCAGCAGCTCGATGGTAACTCCCTATGGCTACACCTTC,CASSSMVTPYGYTF
TRBV7-2,TRBJ2-5,-,-,TGTGCCAGCAGCACTGAGAGTCGGCAAGAGACCCAGTACTTC,CASSTESRQETQYF
TRBV24-1,TRBJ1-1,once,-,TGTGCCACCAGTGATTCCAGCGGAAGGAACACTGAAGCTTTCTTT,CATSDSSGRNTEAFF
TRBV6-1,TRBJ2-3,few,-,TGTGCCAGCAGTGAACGGGGCGGGACGGGTGCAGATACGCAGTATTTT,CASSERGGTGADTQYF
TRBV11-2,TRBJ2-7,few,-,TGTGCCAGCAGCTTAAAACAGTACGAGCAGTACTTC,CASSLKQYEQYF
TRBV30,TRBJ2-1,-,TRBD2,TGTGCCTGGAGTTTAGGACTAGCGGGGGGAAATGAGCAGTTCTTC,CAWSLGLAGGNEQFF
TRBV7-9,TRBJ1-4,-,-,TGTGCCAGCAGCCCGACCCGGGGTAATGAAAAACTGTTTTTT,CASSPTRGNEKLFF
TRBV4-1,TRBJ1-5,-,TRBD1,TGCGCCAGCAGCCAAGATCGCAGGGGGCATTTGGCCCAGCATTTT,CASSQDRRGHLAQHF
TRBV3-1/TRBV3-2,TRBJ1-6,-,-,TGTGCCAGCAGCTTCGCAGGACAGAAGAATTCACCCCTCCACTTT,CASSFAGQKNSPLHF
TRBV7-2,TRBJ1-6,-,-,TGTGCCAGCATCATAACACCCGAGGCATCCATTAATTCACCCCTCCACTTT,CASIITPEASINSPLHF
TRBV14,TRBJ2-5,-,-,TGTGCCAGCAGCCGACTCAAGGTGGGAGTGTACCAAGAGACCCAGTACTTC,CASSRLKVGVYQETQYF
TRBV19,TRBJ1-5,-,TRBD1,TGTGCCAGTAGTACGAGTACAGGGGGCGGAATTAGGGAGCCCCAGCATTTT,CASSTSTGGGIREPQHF
TRBV30,TRBJ2-1,-,TRBD2,TGTGCCTGGAGTGCCCTCGGACTAGCGGGAGCCCATGCCTACAATGAGCAGTTCTTC,CAWSALGLAGAHAYNEQFF